This TCR beta chain originates from a study of blood T cell repertoires in COVID-19. Across the whole study: COVID-19 samples from acute and convalescent phases originated in the United States, Italy and Spain. In each case, the material was cDNA or gDNA derived from T cells, B-cell-depleted T cells, or PBMCs.

Trimming removed 6 bases from V and 6 bases from J; junction bases left unmatched: 13. CDR1 is SGHAT, CDR2 FQNNGV, per germline. The CDR3 is 16 residues long. Under the authors' procedure: From reference gene primer amplification, estimates of nucleated cell counts were derived. The protocol was immunoSEQ multiplex PCR, while the TCRdb copy is restricted to in-frame clones and leaves out a portion. That table supplies the V and J calls and clone size; D and trimming were determined from the DNA. Among about 340,000 clones listed, around nine tenths were seen once. This receptor was obtained from a woman in her late teens or twenties who had recovered from COVID-19. The genes are TRBV11-2 and TRBJ2-1; 8 nucleotides line up with TRBD1. The sequenced sample was peripheral blood. The DNA of the CDR3 is TGTGCCAGCAGAAGGTACGGGGCAGGGGGCCTCAATGAGCAGTTCTTC. This gives the protein CASRRYGAGGLNEQFF.